Sequencing of this TCR beta chain was carried out in a study of cytomegalovirus exposure and HLA in healthy donors. The PCR had 60 Vbeta and 13 Jbeta primers. Assay: immunoSEQ multiplex PCR; the TCRdb copy retains only in-frame clones and omits some. The sample lists around 150,000 clones; 80% were seen once. The sample holds a few counts of this clone. The V end lost 0 bases, the J end lost 1 base, and 15 bases lay between the germline ends. Germline-derived CDR1 and CDR2 are LGHNA and YNFKEQ. The CDR3 has 17 residues. This receptor was taken from a woman aged 45-65 years in good health and CMV-seronegative. Sequencing was done on a sample of PBMCs. The rearrangement uses TRBV4-2 and TRBJ1-1, with D possibly TRBD1 on 5 matching bases. The CDR3 region has the DNA TGTGCCAGCAGCCAAGAGTACGGGCACAGGTGGAACACTGAAGCTTTCTTT. Translation: CASSQEYGHRWNTEAFF.